The T cell receptor beta chain described here comes from a study of T cell responses to AZD1222 COVID-19 vaccine. Overall study results and limits: The sample set comprised mostly white British donors with more females, and clonal diversity was possibly underestimated.

TCRdb keeps only in-frame clones here, not all; method: immunoSEQ multiplex PCR. The sample holds about 34,000 clones; around 78% are singletons and the top ten take roughly 4%. This clone qualifies as medium-sized. Its antigen is unknown. Germline CDR1 SGHRS, CDR2 YFSETQ. Trimming removed 0 bases at V and 6 bases at J, with 16 bases between. This CDR3 is built from 15 residues. The sample here was peripheral blood, taken 28 days after the second AZD1222 dose. The chain combines TRBV5-1 with TRBJ2-7, with TRBD2 as a possible D gene (6 bases). The receptor comes from an adult who received the AZD1222 COVID-19 vaccine. The CDR3 nucleotides are TGCGCCAGCAGCTTGGATGGGACGGAGGGGAGCGAGCAGTACTTC. This translates into CASSLDGTEGSEQYF.